The 12 T cell receptor beta chains below were found in one sample sequenced in a study of PD-1 blockade in classical Hodgkin lymphoma. Profiling relied on immunoSEQ multiplex PCR, and the TCRdb table lists in-frame clones only, not all of them. The repertoire has fewer than 35,000 clones, more than 85% of them found once; the top ten carry approximately 3.9%. The time point denotes: newly diagnosed, previously untreated cHL patient sample. Source material: peripheral blood mononuclear cells (PBMCs). The origin of the receptors is a human donor with classical Hodgkin lymphoma.

J is TRBJ2-3 and V is TRBV28; 9 positions agree with TRBD2. Trimming cost V 2 bases and J 4 bases; bases outside gene matches: 10. The germline gives CDR1 MDHEN, CDR2 SYDVKM. The CDR3 sequence is 17 residues long. The CDR3 loop is CASSLMGTSWGPDTQYF. DNA of the CDR3: TGTGCCAGCAGTTTAATGGGGACTAGCTGGGGGCCAGATACGCAGTATTTT.

This chain links TRBV11-3 with TRBJ2-4; 7 bases match TRBD1. This CDR3 spans 13 amino acids. The J segment lost 8 bases and the V segment lost 5 bases, leaving 6 bases of the junction unmatched. The germline V gene has CDR1 SGHNT and CDR2 YENEEA. The DNA of the CDR3 is TGTGCCAGCAGCCATGGGGACAGACACATTCAGTACTTC. This codes for CASSHGDRHIQYF.

V usage is TRBV5-1 and J usage is TRBJ1-1; 7 bases fit TRBD1. Germline trimming cut 2 bases from V and 0 bases from J; bases unmatched to any gene: 7. Germline V CDR1 and CDR2: SGHRS, YFSETQ. The CDR3 is made up of 16 amino acids. This CDR3 reads CASSLIPDRVNTEAFF. The CDR3 DNA reads as TGCGCCAGCAGCTTAATACCTGACAGGGTGAACACTGAAGCTTTCTTT.

This clone was seen just once. The V and J genes are TRBV7-3 and TRBJ2-3, with TRBD2 matching 7 bases. V was pared by 2 bases and J by 0 bases, with 11 bases of the junction left unmatched. This CDR3 contains 18 residues. Germline V lookup: CDR1 SGHTA, CDR2 FQGTGA. CDR3 in DNA: TGTGCCAGCAGCTTATCGGCGGGAGTGGCAACTAGCACAGATACGCAGTATTTT. Translated: CASSLSAGVATSTDTQYF.

The chain uses TRBV7-2 and TRBJ1-2; D gene ambiguous. V was trimmed by 5 bases and J by 4 bases, leaving 8 bases between them. Per the germline V gene, CDR1 is SGHTA and CDR2 is FQGNSA. CDR3 size: 12 residues. The CDR3 DNA is TGTGCCAGCAGCCTCCCGGGCTATGGCTACACCTTC. Translating it yields CASSLPGYGYTF.

On this clone: One end of the junction varies from germline; a read error may be responsible. The V call is TRBV10-3, the J call TRBJ2-3; D assignment may be TRBD1 or TRBD2 (5 bases each). Germline CDR1 is ENHRY and CDR2 is SYGVKD. This CDR3 region has 13 residues. The CDR3 region has the DNA TGTGCCATCATGGATGGGAGCACAGGTACGCAGTATTTT. It is translated as CAIMDGSTGTQYF.

This chain links TRBV27 with TRBJ2-4; D is possibly TRBD2 (5 bases). This CDR3 region has 16 residues. The ends were cut back, 7 bases at V and 7 bases at J, with 23 bases in the middle. Germline values: CDR1 MNHEY, CDR2 SMNVEV (reference sequence). CDR3 DNA: TGTGCCAGCACCCAAAGGGAGTCGGAGATGCGGAACATTCAGTACTTC. Its translation: CASTQRESEMRNIQYF.

The CDR3 nucleotides read TGTGCCAGCAGCCGCCCCGTCGAGGGGATCACTGAAGCTTTCTTT. It yields the protein CASSRPVEGITEAFF. This chain connects TRBV28 to TRBJ1-1; tentative D call: TRBD1 (5 bases). V was trimmed by 6 bases and J by 4 bases, leaving 18 bases between them. Per the germline V gene, CDR1 is MDHEN and CDR2 is SYDVKM. This CDR3 is built from 15 residues.

A remark on this clone: Different DNA sequences within this sample yield the same CDR3. The chain links TRBV7-2 to TRBJ1-5; D remains unclear. This CDR3 is 13 amino acids long. CDR1 is SGHTA, CDR2 FQGNSA, per germline. V gave up 1 base and J gave up 3 bases, with 4 bases separating them. This CDR3 is CASSLGINQPQHF. In DNA form, the CDR3 reads TGTGCCAGCAGCTTAGGGATCAATCAGCCCCAGCATTTT. Filled out from reference TRBV7-2 and TRBJ1-5, the complete variable domain reads GAGVSQSPSNKVTEKGKDVELRCDPISGHTALYWYRQSLGQGLEFLIYFQGNSAPDKSGLPSDRFSAERTGGSVSTLTIQRTQQEDSAVYLCASSLGINQPQHFGDGTRLSIL.

This chain joins TRBV5-8 and TRBJ1-4; possible D gene TRBD1, 6 bases. Germline V gene data show CDR1 as SGHTS and CDR2 as YDEGEE. The ends were cut back, 1 base at V and 0 bases at J, with 16 bases in the middle. This CDR3 is built from 18 residues. CDR3 region: CASSLLGHLVATNEKLFF. In DNA, the CDR3 is TGTGCCAGCAGCTTGCTGGGACACCTGGTTGCAACTAATGAAAAACTGTTTTTT.

The chain joins TRBV5-1 to TRBJ1-5; D is unclear. The germline V gene encodes CDR1 SGHRS and CDR2 YFSETQ. The CDR3 has 11 amino acids. Between the trimmed V and J ends, which lost 4 bases and 6 bases, there was a span of 5 bases. This chain's CDR3 is CASSQLQPQHF. CDR3 DNA sequence: TGCGCCAGCAGCCAACTTCAGCCCCAGCATTTT.

This chain connects TRBV27 to TRBJ2-5; tentatively, D is TRBD2 (5 bases). CDR1 is MNHEY, CDR2 SMNVEV, per germline (reference sequence). The CDR3 runs to 15 residues. Trimming left V 5 bases short and J 5 bases short, with 18 bases between. The CDR3 sequence: CASSLAISNPETQYF. The DNA of the CDR3 is TGTGCCAGCAGTCTAGCAATTTCGAACCCGGAGACCCAGTACTTC.